This is a list of T cell receptor beta chains from one sample in a study of control samples from healthy donors and cancer patients. Assay used: immunoSEQ multiplex PCR; TCRdb lists only in-frame clones, some missing. Of some 87,000 clones listed, roughly 88% are singletons. Source material: PBMCs. The receptors come from a man aged 55 to 70 with head and neck cancer. Both conserved end residues are part of each CDR3. D genes are given only for firm matches. The size field is filled for only some rows; it gives once, few, many or a size class.

D gene | J gene | clone size | CDR3 length | V gene | CDR3 DNA | CDR3 protein
. | TRBJ2-5 | . | 15 | TRBV6-1 | TGTGCCAGCAGTGAAACCGGGACACACCAAGAGACCCAGTACTTC | CASSETGTHQETQYF
. | TRBJ2-2 | . | 17 | TRBV1 | TGCACCAGCAGCCCTTGGAGGCAGCGGGAGAACACCGGGGAGCTGTTTTTT | CTSSPWRQRENTGELFF
. | TRBJ1-5 | . | 13 | TRBV19 | TGTGCCAGTAGTGGGACGGGGAATCAGCCCCAGCATTTT | CASSGTGNQPQHF
TRBD1 | TRBJ2-2 | . | 14 | TRBV27 | TGTGCCACGGGGACAGGGTTGAACACCGGGGAGCTGTTTTTT | CATGTGLNTGELFF
TRBD1 | TRBJ2-6 | . | 18 | TRBV7-9 | TGTGCCAGCCAAAGGGGACAGGCCAGGGCGTCTGGGGCCAACGTCCTGACTTTC | CASQRGQARASGANVLTF
. | TRBJ1-2 | . | 18 | TRBV5-8 | TGTGCCAGCAGCCACTTGGCCCTTGGGCAGGGCACCCCCTATGGCTACACCTTC | CASSHLALGQGTPYGYTF
. | TRBJ2-5 | . | 13 | TRBV20-1 | TGCAGTGCTAGTCGGGCGGGTGGAGAGACCCAGTACTTC | CSASRAGGETQYF
. | TRBJ2-7 | . | 12 | TRBV7-9 | TGTGCCAGCGGGTCAATCTTCTACGAGCAGTACTTC | CASGSIFYEQYF
TRBD1 | TRBJ1-2 | . | 15 | TRBV23-1 | TGCGCCAGCAGTCGCTCGTCACAGGGGGGCCCTGGCTACACCTTC | CASSRSSQGGPGYTF
. | TRBJ1-2 | once | 13 | TRBV28 | TGTGCCAGCAGTCGAAACCCCACCGGGGGCTACACCTTC | CASSRNPTGGYTF